Each of the 27 T cell receptor beta chains below was sequenced from the same sample in a study of shared clonotypes between healthy human individuals. This table comes from immunoSEQ multiplex PCR, and its TCRdb copy is limited to in-frame clones, with some not included. The table shows about 2.4 million clones, with roughly 93% occurring only once. Specimen: naive CD4+ T cells from PBMCs. Noted subset: CD45RA+ positively selected. These receptors were collected from a man in his late teens or twenties in good health. Some clones in this sample may be carry-over from other donors' samples.

The V gene is TRBV28, the J gene TRBJ1-4; possibly TRBD1 for D (6 bases). Germline V gene data show CDR1 as MDHEN and CDR2 as SYDVKM. Between the trimmed V and J ends, which lost 3 bases and 5 bases, there was a span of 10 bases. This CDR3 has 14 residues. The CDR3 nucleotides are TGTGCCAGCAGTTTCCCGGGGGGCAATGAAAAACTGTTTTTT. This encodes CASSFPGGNEKLFF.

This clone was seen a single time. The CDR3 DNA reads TGTGCCAGCAGCCCCCATGGGGGGGAGGTGTTGGAGACCCAGTACTTC. Protein product: CASSPHGGEVLETQYF. V gene TRBV7-8 combines with J gene TRBJ2-5; 7 bases fit TRBD2. Trimming cost V 5 bases and J 5 bases; bases outside gene matches: 14. This CDR3 is built from 16 residues. Per the germline V gene, CDR1 is SGHVS and CDR2 is FQNEAQ.

The chain's CDR3 is CASSWVAGANVLTF. The CDR3 nucleotides read TGTGCCAGCAGTTGGGTTGCTGGGGCCAACGTCCTGACTTTC. The genes are TRBV6-4 and TRBJ2-6, with no clear D. Germline assignment: CDR1 MRHNA and CDR2 SNTAGT. Trimming took off 5 bases at V and 2 bases at J, with 7 bases between the two ends. The CDR3 spans 14 residues.

The chain recombines TRBV25-1 with TRBJ2-1; 9 nucleotides line up with TRBD2. The CDR3 covers 16 residues. CDR1 is MGHDK and CDR2 is SYGVNS in the germline V gene. V was pared by 7 bases and J by 16 bases, with 23 bases of the junction left unmatched. The CDR3 nucleotides read TGTGCCAGCACCTCACCCGGACCAAAGGGGCGGGAGGGCCTCTTCTTC. This encodes CASTSPGPKGREGLFF.

The gene calls are TRBV2 and TRBJ2-6, with unresolved D. CDR1 is SNHLY and CDR2 is FYNNEI in the germline V gene. V lost 8 bases to trimming and J lost 0 bases, with 8 bases between them. CDR3 length equals 14 residues. CDR3 residues: CASVPTSGANVLTF. Written as DNA, the CDR3 is TGTGCCAGCGTTCCAACCTCTGGGGCCAACGTCCTGACTTTC. The full variable domain, with the rest looked up from reference TRBV2 and TRBJ2-6, is EPEVTQTPSHQVTQMGQEVILRCVPISNHLYFYWYRQILGQKVEFLVSFYNNEISEKSEIFDDQFSVERPDGSNFTLKIRSTKLEDSAMYFCASVPTSGANVLTFGAGSRLTVL.

On this clone: This CDR3 is also generated by other DNA sequences in the sample. The V and J genes are TRBV20-1 and TRBJ2-7; D uncertain. Germline CDR1 DFQATT, CDR2 SNEGSKA (reference sequence). The CDR3 loop spans 11 amino acids. Trimming shortened V by 1 base and J by 0 bases, and 1 base separated the two germline ends. CDR3 nucleotide sequence: TGCAGTGCTAGAGTCTCCTACGAGCAGTACTTC. Translated, it gives CSARVSYEQYF.

The chain is built from TRBV2 and TRBJ1-2; 10 bases map to TRBD1. Trimming took 10 bases from V and 6 from J; bases not matched to a gene: 11. The CDR3 has 14 residues. CDR1 and CDR2 from the germline V gene are SNHLY and FYNNEI. CDR3 residues: CATTGDRGADGYTF. In DNA, the CDR3 is TGTGCCACCACCGGGGACAGGGGCGCAGATGGCTACACCTTC.

The rearrangement joins TRBV28 to TRBJ2-7; 8 bases match TRBD1. The CDR3 spans 12 residues. The V and J ends lost 9 bases and 6 bases, in that order; junction bases with no gene match: 7. The germline V gene has CDR1 MDHEN and CDR2 SYDVKM. The CDR3 is CARTTGDREQYF. CDR3 sequence (DNA): TGTGCCAGGACGACAGGGGACCGCGAGCAGTACTTC.

CDR3 coding DNA: TGTGCCAGCAGCTTAGCGCTGGGACTAGCCCATGAGCAGTTCTTC. Encoded protein: CASSLALGLAHEQFF. The rearrangement joins TRBV7-2 to TRBJ2-1; 9 bases are shared with TRBD2. The CDR3 contains 15 residues. V lost 0 bases to trimming and J lost 8 bases; unmatched junction nucleotides: 5. Germline CDR1 SGHTA, CDR2 FQGNSA. The full variable domain, its missing parts supplied by reference TRBV7-2 and TRBJ2-1, is GAGVSQSPSNKVTEKGKDVELRCDPISGHTALYWYRQSLGQGLEFLIYFQGNSAPDKSGLPSDRFSAERTGGSVSTLTIQRTQQEDSAVYLCASSLALGLAHEQFFGPGTRLTVL.

This clone was detected only once. The same CDR3 also results from other DNA sequences found in this sample. The J gene is TRBJ1-5, the V gene TRBV27; D not certain. V lost 5 bases, J lost 7 bases, and 9 bases lay in between. Germline V CDR1 and CDR2: MNHEY, SMNVEV (reference sequence). The CDR3 has 12 residues. The CDR3 DNA reads TGTGCCAGCAGTCAAAGGAACCAGCCCCAGCATTTT. Translation gives CASSQRNQPQHF.

Of note for this clone: At the DNA level, this CDR3 is encoded by other sequences in the same sample as well. J is TRBJ2-1 and V is TRBV6-5, with D hard to call. CDR3 size: 11 residues. Germline V gene data show CDR1 as MNHEY and CDR2 as SVGAGI. Deletions cut 1 base from V and 7 bases from J, with 2 bases between. The CDR3 here is CASSYFNEQFF. In DNA form, the CDR3 reads TGTGCCAGCAGTTACTTTAATGAGCAGTTCTTC.

J is TRBJ2-3 and V is TRBV4-1; 10 positions match TRBD2. J was trimmed by 6 bases and V by 4 bases; bases with no gene match: 10. There are 16 residues in the CDR3. Germline CDR1 reads MGHRA; CDR2 reads YSYEKL. The CDR3 DNA is TGCGCCAGCAGCCTGCGGGCTAGCGGGAGCGGGGATACGCAGTATTTT. This encodes CASSLRASGSGDTQYF.

The chain uses TRBV7-2 and TRBJ2-3; D remains unclear. The CDR3 sequence is 15 residues long. Trimming took off 1 base at V and 0 bases at J, with 8 bases between the two ends. From germline, CDR1 is SGHTA and CDR2 FQGNSA. DNA for the CDR3: TGTGCCAGCAGCTTAGGGCAGGCGAGCACAGATACGCAGTATTTT. Its translation is CASSLGQASTDTQYF.

This chain connects TRBV6-6 to TRBJ1-2; D is ambiguous. CDR1 MNHNY and CDR2 SVGAGI come from the germline V gene (reference sequence). V was trimmed by 6 bases and J by 5 bases, leaving 19 bases between them. CDR3 length: 15 amino acids. CDR3 coding DNA: TGTGCCAGCAGGTCTCAATCGACCCCCGCATATGGCTACACCTTC. Translated, it gives CASRSQSTPAYGYTF.

This chain connects TRBV28 to TRBJ2-4; D is undetermined. Per germline, CDR1 MDHEN and CDR2 SYDVKM. CDR3 length: 15 amino acids. V was clipped by 10 bases and J by 0 bases, with 16 bases between them. The CDR3 sequence: CATSLKVVAKNIQYF. Written as DNA, the CDR3 is TGTGCCACCTCTCTTAAGGTGGTAGCCAAAAACATTCAGTACTTC. Together with reference TRBV28 and TRBJ2-4, the CDR3 gives the full variable domain: DVKVTQSSRYLVKRTGEKVFLECVQDMDHENMFWYRQDPGLGLRLIYFSYDVKMKEKGDIPEGYSVSREKKERFSLILESASTNQTSMYLCATSLKVVAKNIQYFGAGTRLSVL.

The chain is built from TRBV9 and TRBJ2-1; TRBD2 aligns across 9 bases. V shed 4 bases and J 6 bases; nucleotides not matched to a gene: 11. This CDR3 is 16 amino acids long. CDR1 is SGDLS, CDR2 YYNGEE, per germline. Here the CDR3 reads CASSPRHLAGVNEQFF. CDR3 nucleotides: TGTGCCAGCAGCCCCCGACATTTAGCGGGGGTCAATGAGCAGTTCTTC. Looking up the rest from reference TRBV9 and TRBJ2-1 gives the full variable domain: DSGVTQTPKHLITATGQRVTLRCSPRSGDLSVYWYQQSLDQGLQFLIQYYNGEERAKGNILERFSAQQFPDLHSELNLSSLELGDSALYFCASSPRHLAGVNEQFFGPGTRLTVL.

The rearrangement links TRBV27 to TRBJ2-2; 9 bases are a match to TRBD2. Germline V gives CDR1 MNHEY, CDR2 SMNVEV (reference sequence). Trimming cost V 6 bases and J 7 bases; bases outside gene matches: 15. This CDR3 region has 17 residues. CDR3 residues: CASRPLAGKLGGGELFF. As DNA, the CDR3 is TGTGCCAGCAGACCCCTAGCGGGGAAACTCGGAGGCGGGGAGCTGTTTTTT.

This chain uses TRBV29-1 with TRBJ2-7; D gene unclear. Trimming removed 6 bases from V and 6 bases from J, with 18 bases in between. The CDR3 covers 13 residues. In germline, CDR1 is SQVTM, CDR2 ANQGSEA. The CDR3 is CSVRTGLASEQYF. CDR3 sequence (DNA): TGCAGCGTGAGAACCGGGCTGGCGTCCGAGCAGTACTTC.

The chain recombines TRBV28 with TRBJ2-3; no firm D call. V was clipped by 5 bases and J by 2 bases, with 14 bases between them. The CDR3 spans 15 residues. The germline CDR1 and CDR2 sequences are MDHEN and SYDVKM. The CDR3 here is CASSRPRPDTDTQYF. The CDR3 DNA sequence: TGTGCCAGCAGTCGACCGCGGCCGGACACAGATACGCAGTATTTT.

The chain couples TRBV11-2 to TRBJ2-1; D may correspond to TRBD1 or TRBD2 (5 bases each). Germline CDR1 reads SGHAT; CDR2 reads FQNNGV. This CDR3 spans 16 amino acids. The V end was cut by 1 base, the J end by 0 bases, with 10 bases between. CDR3 sequence: CASSLVGTTSYNEQFF. DNA of the CDR3: TGTGCCAGCAGCTTAGTTGGGACCACCTCCTACAATGAGCAGTTCTTC.

In its sample, this clone was seen once. The chain recombines TRBV28 with TRBJ2-1, with D perhaps TRBD1 or TRBD2 (5 bases each). Trimming shortened V by 4 bases and J by 3 bases, and 16 bases separated the two germline ends. Germline V lookup: CDR1 MDHEN, CDR2 SYDVKM. The CDR3 sequence is 16 residues long. Here the CDR3 DNA reads TGTGCCAGCAGTTCAGGGACGCCACCACTCTACAATGAGCAGTTCTTC. Translating gives CASSSGTPPLYNEQFF.

V usage is TRBV7-9 and J usage is TRBJ2-1; 9 bases match TRBD2. The V gene end was trimmed by 3 bases and the J gene end by 5 bases; junction bases not matched to a gene: 2. The germline gives CDR1 SEHNR, CDR2 FQNEAQ (reference sequence). The CDR3 length is 14 residues. CDR3 amino acids: CASSFRLADNEQFF. Here the CDR3 DNA reads TGTGCCAGCAGCTTCCGACTAGCGGACAATGAGCAGTTCTTC. Supplemented by reference TRBV7-9 and TRBJ2-1, the full variable domain reads DTGVSQNPRHKITKRGQNVTFRCDPISEHNRLYWYRQTLGQGPEFLTYFQNEAQLEKSRLLSDRFSAERPKGSFSTLEIQRTEQGDSAMYLCASSFRLADNEQFFGPGTRLTVL.

In the case of this clone: Its ends do not fully match the called genes, so a read error is possible. The chain uses TRBV30 and TRBJ1-2; the D gene is possibly TRBD1 (6 bases). Germline lookup yields CDR1 GTSNPN and CDR2 SVGIG (reference sequence). The CDR3 length is 15 residues. The CDR3 loop is CARSVTGRANYGYTF. CDR3 bases: TGTGCCCGGAGTGTAACAGGGCGAGCTAACTATGGCTACACCTTC.

The chain links TRBV11-2 to TRBJ1-2; a possible D gene is TRBD1 (6 bases). Germline CDR1 SGHAT, CDR2 FQNNGV. Trimming removed 0 bases at V and 7 bases at J, with 15 bases between. The CDR3 contains 15 residues. The CDR3 DNA reads TGTGCCAGCAGCTTAGATGGCGGGGGGGCCGGTGGCTACACCTTC. It translates to CASSLDGGGAGGYTF.

The chain uses TRBV2 and TRBJ2-1; 7 bases align to TRBD1. Germline values: CDR1 SNHLY, CDR2 FYNNEI. V lost 7 bases, J lost 10 bases, and 10 bases stayed unmatched. CDR3 length: 13 amino acids. Here the CDR3 DNA reads TGTGCCAGCACTAATGAACAGGGGTCGGAGCAGTTCTTC. Translation: CASTNEQGSEQFF.

The CDR3 loop reads CASSKVHQDYSQYF. The CDR3, as DNA: TGTGCCAGCAGCAAAGTTCACCAGGACTATTCGCAGTATTTT. The rearrangement uses TRBV21-1 and TRBJ2-3; the table calls TRBD2, which could not be checked here. TRBV21-1 is shown as a pseudogene. The CDR3 runs 14 residues.

The table lists this clone with a count of one. The chain links TRBV5-1 to TRBJ1-1, with D possibly matching TRBD1 (5 bases). The ends were cut back, 7 bases at V and 0 bases at J, with 16 bases in the middle. The CDR3 consists of 15 residues. The V gene's germline CDR1 is SGHRS and CDR2 YFSETQ. The CDR3: CASLPSGTVNTEAFF. For the CDR3, the DNA is TGCGCCAGCCTCCCATCCGGGACGGTGAACACTGAAGCTTTCTTT.